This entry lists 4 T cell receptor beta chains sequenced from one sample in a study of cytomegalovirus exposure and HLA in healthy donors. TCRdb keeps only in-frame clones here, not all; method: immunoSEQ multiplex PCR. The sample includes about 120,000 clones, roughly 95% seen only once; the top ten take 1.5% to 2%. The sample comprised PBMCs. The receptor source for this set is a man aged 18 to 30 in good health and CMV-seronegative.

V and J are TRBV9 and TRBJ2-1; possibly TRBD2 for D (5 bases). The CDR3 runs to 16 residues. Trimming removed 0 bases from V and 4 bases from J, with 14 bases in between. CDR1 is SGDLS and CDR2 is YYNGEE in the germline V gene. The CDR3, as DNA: TGTGCCAGCAGCGTAGGACCCAGCGGTCTGTACAATGAGCAGTTCTTC. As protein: CASSVGPSGLYNEQFF.

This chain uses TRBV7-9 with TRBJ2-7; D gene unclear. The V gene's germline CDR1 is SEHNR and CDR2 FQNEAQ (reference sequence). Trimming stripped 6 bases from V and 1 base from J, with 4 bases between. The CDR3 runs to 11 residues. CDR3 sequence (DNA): TGTGCCAGCAGGAGTTCCTACGAGCAGTACTTC. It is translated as CASRSSYEQYF. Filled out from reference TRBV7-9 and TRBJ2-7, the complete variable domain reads DTGVSQNPRHKITKRGQNVTFRCDPISEHNRLYWYRQTLGQGPEFLTYFQNEAQLEKSRLLSDRFSAERPKGSFSTLEIQRTEQGDSAMYLCASRSSYEQYFGPGTRLTVT.

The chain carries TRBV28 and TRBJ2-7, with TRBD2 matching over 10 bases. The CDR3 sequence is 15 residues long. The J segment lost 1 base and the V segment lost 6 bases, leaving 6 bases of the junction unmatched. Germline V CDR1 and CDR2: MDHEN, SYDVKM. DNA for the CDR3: TGTGCCAGCAGGCCTTGGACTAGCGGATCCTACGAGCAGTACTTC. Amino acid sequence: CASRPWTSGSYEQYF.

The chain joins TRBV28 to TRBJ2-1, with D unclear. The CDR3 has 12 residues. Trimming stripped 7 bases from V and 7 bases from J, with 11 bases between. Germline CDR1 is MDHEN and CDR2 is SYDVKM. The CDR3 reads CASTLGGNEQFF. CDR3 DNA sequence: TGTGCCAGCACCCTAGGCGGTAATGAGCAGTTCTTC. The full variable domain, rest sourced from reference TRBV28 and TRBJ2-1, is DVKVTQSSRYLVKRTGEKVFLECVQDMDHENMFWYRQDPGLGLRLIYFSYDVKMKEKGDIPEGYSVSREKKERFSLILESASTNQTSMYLCASTLGGNEQFFGPGTRLTVL.